The clone carrying this T cell receptor beta chain was seen only a few times. Its antigen is unidentified. This sample is drawn from a study of beta chain features in type 1 diabetes. Whole-study context: Cell yields, age and gender were similar between patients and healthy donors.

The CDR3 has 14 residues. CDR1 and CDR2 from the germline V gene are SNHLY and FYNNEI. Deletions cut 4 bases from V and 8 bases from J, with 15 bases between. Expressed TCRB transcripts were sequenced after all isolated RNA was converted to cDNA. Profiled with immunoSEQ multiplex PCR; TCRdb holds only in-frame clones, not every one. Among about 150,000 clones listed, less than 11% were seen once. General study points: Fewer junction insertions and more nucleotide deletions appeared in type 1 diabetes patients. Type 1 diabetes patients had moderately but significantly shorter TCRB CDR3s in all four CD4+ subsets.

Sequencing used naive CD4+ T cells from blood. The clonotype comes from a man aged 18 to 29 in good health. This rearrangement joins TRBV2 to TRBJ2-1; possible D gene TRBD2, 5 bases. The CDR3 here is CASSAGILQHEQFF. Here the CDR3 DNA reads TGTGCCAGCAGTGCCGGGATTCTTCAGCATGAGCAGTTCTTC.